This entry lists 17 T cell receptor beta chains sequenced from one sample in a study of T cell responses to AZD1222 COVID-19 vaccine (dated by TCRdb to the early 2020s). Library construction relied on the immunoSEQ multiplex PCR assay. TCRdb holds this immuneACCESS table with in-frame rearrangements only. Some clones are missing; in checked studies, unresolved V genes explain under half, and the rest has no known cause. Across this sample there are more than 150,000 clones, with 92% seen only once. 1.3% of the sample lies in the top ten. The time point label for this specimen denotes: about 28 days (+/-7) after the second vaccine dose. The material was peripheral blood, obtained 28 days after the second AZD1222 dose. Source of these receptors: an adult who received the AZD1222 COVID-19 vaccine.

This chain links TRBV4-3 with TRBJ2-1, with D possibly matching TRBD2 (5 bases). Germline-derived CDR1 and CDR2 are LGHNA and YSLEER. The V end lost 0 bases, the J end lost 1 base, and 13 bases lay between the germline ends. The CDR3 is 17 amino acids. CDR3 sequence: CASSQELGGLSYNEQFF. CDR3 nucleotide sequence: TGCGCCAGCAGCCAAGAGCTCGGCGGGTTGTCCTACAATGAGCAGTTCTTC.

V gene TRBV28 combines with J gene TRBJ2-7; tentative D call: TRBD2 (9 bases). Trimming pared 4 bases from V and 5 bases from J, leaving 21 bases between. The germline gives CDR1 MDHEN, CDR2 SYDVKM. The CDR3 contains 16 residues. DNA for the CDR3: TGTGCCAGCAGTTCCCCGGCTAGCGGGACAGGCAACGAGCAGTACTTC. It is translated as CASSSPASGTGNEQYF.

This chain uses TRBV6-5 with TRBJ2-1, with 9 bases matching TRBD2. The trim removed 6 bases at V and 2 bases at J, leaving 5 bases unmatched. CDR1 and CDR2 (germline): MNHEY, SVGAGI. CDR3 length: 15 residues. DNA for the CDR3: TGTGCCAGCAGGTCGGGACTAGCCGCCTACAATGAGCAGTTCTTC. Encoded protein: CASRSGLAAYNEQFF.

The chain couples TRBV20-1 to TRBJ2-7; possibly TRBD2 for D (5 bases). This CDR3 has 14 amino acids. V lost 3 bases, J lost 3 bases, and 15 bases lay in between. Germline V gene lookup returns CDR1 DFQATT and CDR2 SNEGSKA (reference sequence). CDR3 in DNA: TGCAGTGCTAGTTCCAGAGGACTGCACTACGAGCAGTACTTC. Translation: CSASSRGLHYEQYF.

V and J are TRBV19 and TRBJ1-5; D is uncertain. CDR3 size: 15 residues. V lost 8 bases and J 2 bases, leaving 16 bases between the germline ends. Looked up from germline, CDR1 is LNHDA and CDR2 is SQIVND (reference sequence). The CDR3, as DNA: TGTGCCAGTCCCTGGAGGATCCAGGGCAATCAGCCCCAGCATTTT. Encoded protein: CASPWRIQGNQPQHF.

Only one count was recorded for this clone. The rearrangement joins TRBV27 to TRBJ2-6; the D gene could be TRBD1 or TRBD2 (5 bases each). CDR3 length: 16 amino acids. The V end was cut by 5 bases, the J end by 0 bases, with 11 bases between. Germline values: CDR1 MNHEY, CDR2 SMNVEV (reference sequence). CDR3 loop: CASSILGTSGANVLTF. DNA for the CDR3: TGTGCCAGCAGTATCCTTGGGACCTCTGGGGCCAACGTCCTGACTTTC. Drawing the rest from reference TRBV27 and TRBJ2-6, the complete variable domain is EAQVTQNPRYLITVTGKKLTVTCSQNMNHEYMSWYRQDPGLGLRQIYYSMNVEVTDKGDVPEGYKVSRKEKRNFPLILESPSPNQTSLYFCASSILGTSGANVLTFGAGSRLTVL.

The rearrangement uses TRBV9 and TRBJ2-1; 8 positions agree with TRBD2. The CDR3 loop spans 16 amino acids. Germline-derived CDR1 and CDR2 are SGDLS and YYNGEE. The ends lost 0 bases at V and 8 bases at J; junction bases unmatched: 10. CDR3 bases: TGTGCCAGCAGCGTAGTCGCGGGAGGTGCCCCGGATGAGCAGTTCTTC. Amino acid sequence: CASSVVAGGAPDEQFF.

The V gene is TRBV30, the J gene TRBJ1-2; 7 positions match TRBD1. Losses at the gene ends were 2 bases for V and 8 bases for J; bases not matched to a gene: 5. CDR1 GTSNPN and CDR2 SVGIG come from the germline V gene (reference sequence). There are 12 residues in the CDR3. The CDR3 DNA is TGTGCCTGGAGTAGAGGGGGCGCGGGCTACACCTTC. Its protein is CAWSRGGAGYTF.

V usage is TRBV7-2 and J usage is TRBJ2-7; TRBD2 aligns across 13 bases. The CDR3 extends over 22 amino acids. Germline CDR1 reads SGHTA; CDR2 reads FQGNSA. Germline trimming cut 0 bases from V and 1 base from J; bases unmatched to any gene: 18. DNA of the CDR3: TGTGCCAGCAGCTTAGCGGGGATCTATGGCGGGACTAGCGGGACTACATCCTACGAGCAGTACTTC. Amino acids: CASSLAGIYGGTSGTTSYEQYF.

The chain couples TRBV19 to TRBJ1-1, with D hard to call. The CDR3 loop spans 14 amino acids. The V gene lost 4 bases and the J gene lost 1 base, with 10 bases spanning the gap. Germline lookup yields CDR1 LNHDA and CDR2 SQIVND (reference sequence). CDR3 protein: CASSTGPGNTEAFF. CDR3 coding DNA: TGTGCCAGTAGTACCGGACCTGGGAACACTGAAGCTTTCTTT. The complete variable domain, with remaining parts taken from reference TRBV19 and TRBJ1-1, reads DGGITQSPKYLFRKEGQNVTLSCEQNLNHDAMYWYRQDPGQGLRLIYYSQIVNDFQKGDIAEGYSVSREKKESFPLTVTSAQKNPTAFYLCASSTGPGNTEAFFGQGTRLTVV.

The chain links TRBV19 to TRBJ2-2; D may match TRBD1 or TRBD2 (6 bases each). Trimming removed 5 bases at V and 9 bases at J, with 25 bases between. The CDR3 runs to 17 residues. Germline values: CDR1 LNHDA, CDR2 SQIVND (reference sequence). The CDR3 loop is CASSPIQGSKGRRELFF. The CDR3 DNA follows: TGTGCCAGTAGTCCGATTCAGGGGAGTAAGGGGAGGCGGGAGCTGTTTTTT. Complete variable domain (other parts from reference TRBV19 and TRBJ2-2): DGGITQSPKYLFRKEGQNVTLSCEQNLNHDAMYWYRQDPGQGLRLIYYSQIVNDFQKGDIAEGYSVSREKKESFPLTVTSAQKNPTAFYLCASSPIQGSKGRRELFFGEGSRLTVL.

Only one count was recorded for this clone. This chain joins TRBV7-2 and TRBJ2-3; no definite D call. V was pared by 1 base and J by 3 bases, with 11 bases between. CDR1 and CDR2 from the germline V gene are SGHTA and FQGNSA. This CDR3 comprises 15 residues. CDR3 loop: CASSLGVRFTDTQYF. Here the CDR3 DNA reads TGTGCCAGCAGCTTAGGAGTGCGTTTTACAGATACGCAGTATTTT.

The V and J genes are TRBV27 and TRBJ1-2, with a tentative D call TRBD1 (5 bases). The CDR3 runs 15 residues. V was shortened by 3 bases and J by 4 bases, with 15 bases between the two germline ends. Looked up from germline, CDR1 is MNHEY and CDR2 is SMNVEV (reference sequence). Here the CDR3 DNA reads TGTGCCAGCAGTTTCCTCCCCCCAGACAGCTATGGCTACACCTTC. Translated, it gives CASSFLPPDSYGYTF.

Comment on this clone: Distinct nucleotide sequences in the sample also encode this CDR3. This sequence joins TRBV5-1 and TRBJ1-6; D unresolved. In germline, CDR1 is SGHRS, CDR2 YFSETQ. The CDR3 is 15 amino acids. The V end lost 4 bases, the J end lost 0 bases, and 8 bases lay between the germline ends. The CDR3 protein is CASSPQSSYNSPLHF. The DNA for the CDR3 is TGCGCCAGCAGCCCCCAGAGCTCCTATAATTCACCCCTCCACTTT. Complete variable domain (other parts from reference TRBV5-1 and TRBJ1-6): KAGVTQTPRYLIKTRGQQVTLSCSPISGHRSVSWYQQTPGQGLQFLFEYFSETQRNKGNFPGRFSGRQFSNSRSEMNVSTLELGDSALYLCASSPQSSYNSPLHFGNGTRLTVT.

The V and J genes are TRBV28 and TRBJ2-4; 12 positions agree with TRBD2. Trimming cost V 6 bases and J 2 bases; bases outside gene matches: 5. Germline CDR1 and CDR2: MDHEN and SYDVKM. CDR3 length: 16 amino acids. CDR3 loop: CASSRGLAGTKNIQYF. As DNA, the CDR3 is TGTGCCAGCAGCCGAGGACTAGCGGGAACCAAAAACATTCAGTACTTC.

The genes are TRBV11-1 and TRBJ1-6, with D possibly matching TRBD1 (6 bases). From germline, CDR1 is SGHAT and CDR2 FQDESV (reference sequence). The CDR3 sequence is 15 residues long. Trimming stripped 5 bases from V and 7 bases from J, with 15 bases between. CDR3 protein: CASSPDGGLNSPLHF. The CDR3, as DNA: TGTGCCAGCAGCCCCGACGGGGGGCTGAATTCACCCCTCCACTTT.

This clone has just one count. The V call is TRBV15, the J call TRBJ2-7; TRBD1 aligns across 7 bases. From germline, CDR1 is LNHNV and CDR2 YYDKDF (reference sequence). The CDR3 is 12 residues long. Unmatched junction bases numbered 3, after V lost 4 bases and J lost 6 bases. DNA for the CDR3: TGTGCCACCAGCATTACAGGGGTCGAGCAGTACTTC. Its translation: CATSITGVEQYF.